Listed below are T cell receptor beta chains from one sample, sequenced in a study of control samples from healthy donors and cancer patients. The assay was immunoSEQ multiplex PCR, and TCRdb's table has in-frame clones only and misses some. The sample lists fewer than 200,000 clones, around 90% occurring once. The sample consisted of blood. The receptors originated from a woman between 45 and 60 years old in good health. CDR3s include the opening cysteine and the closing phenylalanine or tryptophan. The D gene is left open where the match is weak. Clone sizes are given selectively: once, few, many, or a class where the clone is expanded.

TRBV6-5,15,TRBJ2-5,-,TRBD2,TGTGCCAGCAGTAATAGCGGGGGGGCCGGTGAGACCCAGTACTTC,CASSNSGGAGETQYF
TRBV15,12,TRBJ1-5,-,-,TGTGCCACCAGCCTCTCTAAGGGGCCCCAGCATTTT,CATSLSKGPQHF
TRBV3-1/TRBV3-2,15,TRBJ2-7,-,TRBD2,TGTGCCAGCAGCCATAACAGCGGGGGGGCTTACGAGCAGTACTTC,CASSHNSGGAYEQYF
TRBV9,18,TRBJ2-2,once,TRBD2,TGTGCCAGCAGCGTAGACCGTACTAGCGGGAGACCCACCGGGGAGCTGTTTTTT,CASSVDRTSGRPTGELFF
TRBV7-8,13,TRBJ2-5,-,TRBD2,TGTGCCAGCAGCTTAGATAGCGGGGCGACCCAGTACTTC,CASSLDSGATQYF
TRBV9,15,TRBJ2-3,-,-,TGTGCCAGCAGCCTTGGGGGCTTGGGCACAGATACGCAGTATTTT,CASSLGGLGTDTQYF
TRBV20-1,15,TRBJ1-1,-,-,TGCAGTGCTAGTCCTCCGCAGCTCAGGTACACTGAAGCTTTCTTT,CSASPPQLRYTEAFF
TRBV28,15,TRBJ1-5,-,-,TGTGCCAGCGGATTCGGTACTAATGGCAATCAGCCCCAGCATTTT,CASGFGTNGNQPQHF
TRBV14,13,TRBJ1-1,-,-,TGTGCCAGCAGCCCCCCGGGTGGGCGGGGAGCTTTCTTT,CASSPPGGRGAFF
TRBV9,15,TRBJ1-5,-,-,TGTGCCAGCAGCGGGGGGATCGCACTAGATCAGCCCCAGCATTTT,CASSGGIALDQPQHF
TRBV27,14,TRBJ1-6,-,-,TGTGCCAGCCCACAAAGGATGGAGCATGACCCCCCCGGCTTT,CASPQRMEHDPPGF
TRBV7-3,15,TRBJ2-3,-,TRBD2,TGTGCCAGCAGCTCCACTAGCGGGGCCCCAGATACGCAGTATTTT,CASSSTSGAPDTQYF
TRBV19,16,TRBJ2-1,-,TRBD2,TGTGCCAGTAGTATAGATGGGACTAGCTACTACAATGAGCAGTTCTTC,CASSIDGTSYYNEQFF
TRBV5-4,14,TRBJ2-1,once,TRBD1,TGTGCCAGCAGTCAGAGACAGGGCATGGATGAGCAGTTCTTC,CASSQRQGMDEQFF
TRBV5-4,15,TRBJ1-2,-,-,TGTGCCAGCAGCAGGGGACAAGTTGCTAACTATGGCTACACCTTC,CASSRGQVANYGYTF
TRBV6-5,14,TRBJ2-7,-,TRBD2,TGTGCCAGCTCTAAACTAGCGGGCGTCTACGAGCAGTACTTC,CASSKLAGVYEQYF
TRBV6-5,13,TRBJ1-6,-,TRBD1,TGTGCCAGCGGACAGGGGGGCCGTTCACCCCTCCACTTT,CASGQGGRSPLHF
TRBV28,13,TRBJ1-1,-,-,TGTGCCAGCAGTGAGGGGTTTGGCACTGAAGCTTTCTTT,CASSEGFGTEAFF
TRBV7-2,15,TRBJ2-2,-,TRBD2,TGTGCCAGCAGGCCTAGCGGAGCGAACACCGGGGAGCTGTTTTTT,CASRPSGANTGELFF
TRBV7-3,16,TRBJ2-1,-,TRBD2,TGTGCCAGCAGCTTAAGGCGGGGGGACTCCTACAATGAGCAGTTCTTC,CASSLRRGDSYNEQFF
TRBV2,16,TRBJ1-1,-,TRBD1,TGTGCCAGCAGTGTCGTCCCGGGACAGGGAGGCACTGAAGCTTTCTTT,CASSVVPGQGGTEAFF
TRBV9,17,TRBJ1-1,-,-,TGTGCCAGCAGCGTAGAGGGGTCGAGCACCATGAACACTGAAGCTTTCTTT,CASSVEGSSTMNTEAFF
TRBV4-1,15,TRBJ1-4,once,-,TGCGCCAGCAGCCAAGGGGATCGGTGGGATGAAAAACTGTTTTTT,CASSQGDRWDEKLFF
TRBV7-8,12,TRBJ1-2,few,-,TGTGCCAGCAGCGCCGGGCCGTTTGGCTACACCTTC,CASSAGPFGYTF
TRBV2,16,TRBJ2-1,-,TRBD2,TGTGCCAGCCTACCTGGGGTACTAGCGGGAAGGGGTGAGCAGTTCTTC,CASLPGVLAGRGEQFF
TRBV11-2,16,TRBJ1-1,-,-,TGTGCCAGCAGCTTAGATCGGGGGAACCTGAACACTGAAGCTTTCTTT,CASSLDRGNLNTEAFF
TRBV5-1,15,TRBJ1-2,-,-,TGCGCCAGCAGCTTGGGACAAACCGGGGGGTATGGCTACACCTTC,CASSLGQTGGYGYTF
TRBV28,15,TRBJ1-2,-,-,TGTGCCAGCAGTTTAGTCGGGCGGGGCGGTGATCGTTCCACCTTC,CASSLVGRGGDRSTF
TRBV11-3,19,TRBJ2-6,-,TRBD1,TGTGCCAGCAGCCCCGGGACAGGGGTTGGCGGAACTGGGGCCAACGTCCTGACTTTC,CASSPGTGVGGTGANVLTF
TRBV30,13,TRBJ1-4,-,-,TGTGCCTGGACGGAGTCCCTTTGGGAAAAACTGTTTTTT,CAWTESLWEKLFF
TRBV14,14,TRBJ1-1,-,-,TGTGCCAGCAGCGACGACATTTGGACGGGAAGAGGTTTCTTT,CASSDDIWTGRGFF
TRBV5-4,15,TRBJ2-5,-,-,TGTGCCAGCAGCTTGGCCGGCAGGGCGGGAGAGACCCAGTACTTC,CASSLAGRAGETQYF
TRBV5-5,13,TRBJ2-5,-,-,TGTGCCAGCAGCTTTGGAGGGGAAGAGACCCAGTACTTC,CASSFGGEETQYF
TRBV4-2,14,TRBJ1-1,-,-,TGTGCCAGCAGCCTACAGGGAATGAACACTGAAGCTTTCTTT,CASSLQGMNTEAFF
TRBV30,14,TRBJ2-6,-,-,TGTGCCGGAAAGTACAGCTCTGGGGCCAACGTCCTGACTTTC,CAGKYSSGANVLTF
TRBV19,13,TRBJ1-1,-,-,TGTGCCAGTAGTATTGGCAGGAACACTGAAGCTTTCTTT,CASSIGRNTEAFF